The entry below describes one TCR beta chain. Adults between roughly 18 and 90 years of age took part from more than 20 US areas. Authors' processing steps: Nucleated cell number was recorded as an estimate derived from reference gene primer amplification. The repertoire was sequenced with immunoSEQ multiplex PCR; TCRdb's copy has only in-frame clones and lacks some. For V, J and clone size, that table is used; D and trimming come from the DNA. The repertoire holds a few hundred thousand clones, around 88% seen once, with over 6% in the top ten. The entry originates in a study of blood T cell repertoires in COVID-19. Germline loops: CDR1 SGDLS, CDR2 YYNGEE. The CDR3 has 16 amino acids. Trimming took 3 bases from V and 3 from J; bases not matched to a gene: 5.

Sequenced sample: PBMCs or T cells enriched from blood (not recorded which). This TCR came from a woman in her thirties or forties who had recovered from COVID-19. The chain links TRBV9 to TRBJ2-1; 11 positions agree with TRBD2. The CDR3 loop is CASSAQLAGGYNEQFF. The CDR3 region has the DNA TGTGCCAGCAGCGCCCAGCTAGCGGGAGGCTACAATGAGCAGTTCTTC. Based on the CDR3 plus reference TRBV9 and TRBJ2-1, the full variable domain is DSGVTQTPKHLITATGQRVTLRCSPRSGDLSVYWYQQSLDQGLQFLIQYYNGEERAKGNILERFSAQQFPDLHSELNLSSLELGDSALYFCASSAQLAGGYNEQFFGPGTRLTVL.